This TCR beta chain was observed in a study of regulatory T cells in long-lasting Graves disease. Time point specified: persistent/refractory GD, antithyroid drugs over 5 years with positive TRAb. From RNA extracted from PBMCs, the TCR library was made. Arm-PCR with iRepertoire HTBI primers amplified the CDR3 regions for these TCR beta libraries. Each CDR3 protein is one row after TCRdb ran MiXCR on the multiplex PCR reads. The table includes about 460,000 distinct CDR3 sequences, approximately 23% detected once. There are 14 residues in the CDR3. Looked up from germline, CDR1 is SQVTM and CDR2 is ANQGSEA. The V end lost 2 bases, the J end lost 3 bases, and 13 bases lay between the germline ends.

This TCR was recovered from a female donor with Graves disease. The sequenced sample was peripheral blood mononuclear cells (PBMCs), obtained when the disease was refractory, from a patient treated with antithyroid drugs. This chain joins TRBV29-1 and TRBJ1-2; possible D gene TRBD1, 5 bases. The CDR3 DNA reads as TGCAGCGTTGAATCCCCAGAGGGGTACTATGGCTACACCTTC. This sequence encodes CSVESPEGYYGYTF.